The T cell receptor (beta chain) under discussion was sequenced for a study of cytomegalovirus exposure and HLA in healthy donors. Whole-study context: The Caucasian-associated ancestry cluster held about 80% of around 380 genotyped donors.

Study-wide results and caveats: Follow-up analysis found HLA locus-dependent TCR association rates, highest for DRB1 and lowest for HLA-C. Association of 16,951 TCR beta sequences with HLA alleles was found at 0.05 false discovery rate in a later analysis. One cluster of highly shared sequence variants probably arose as a sequencing artifact.

This clone has just a few counts. Its target is unknown. Germline CDR1 is SEHNR and CDR2 is FQNEAQ (reference sequence). The CDR3 extends over 16 amino acids. The J segment lost 2 bases and the V segment lost 4 bases, leaving 4 bases of the junction unmatched. 60 Vbeta and 13 Jbeta primers were used in PCR. Some clones are missing from TCRdb's copy, which holds only in-frame ones; the method was immunoSEQ multiplex PCR. Counted here are 84,000 or so clones, 75% to 80% occurring once; the ten biggest clones make up around 3.5%. The sequence was obtained from a man aged 25-40 years in good health and CMV-seronegative. The chain joins TRBV7-9 to TRBJ2-3; TRBD2 matches 12 bases. The specimen was PBMCs. The CDR3 reads CASSSGLAGPTDTQYF. CDR3 DNA sequence: TGTGCCAGCAGCTCTGGACTAGCGGGACCCACAGATACGCAGTATTTT. The full variable domain, rest sourced from reference TRBV7-9 and TRBJ2-3, is DTGVSQNPRHKITKRGQNVTFRCDPISEHNRLYWYRQTLGQGPEFLTYFQNEAQLEKSRLLSDRFSAERPKGSFSTLEIQRTEQGDSAMYLCASSSGLAGPTDTQYFGPGTRLTVL.